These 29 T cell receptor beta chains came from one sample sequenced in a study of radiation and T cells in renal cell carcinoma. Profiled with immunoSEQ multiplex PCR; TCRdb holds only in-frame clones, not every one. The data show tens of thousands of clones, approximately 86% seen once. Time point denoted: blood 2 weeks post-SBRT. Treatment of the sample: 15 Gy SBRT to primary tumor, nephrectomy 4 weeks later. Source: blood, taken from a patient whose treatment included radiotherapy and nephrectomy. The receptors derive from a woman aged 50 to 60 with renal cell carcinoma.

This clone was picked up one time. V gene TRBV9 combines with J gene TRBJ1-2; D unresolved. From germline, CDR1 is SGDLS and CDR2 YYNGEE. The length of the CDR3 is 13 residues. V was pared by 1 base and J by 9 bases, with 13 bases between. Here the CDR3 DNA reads TGTGCCAGCAGCGTACCCGGTCTTTATAGCTACACCTTC. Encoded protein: CASSVPGLYSYTF.

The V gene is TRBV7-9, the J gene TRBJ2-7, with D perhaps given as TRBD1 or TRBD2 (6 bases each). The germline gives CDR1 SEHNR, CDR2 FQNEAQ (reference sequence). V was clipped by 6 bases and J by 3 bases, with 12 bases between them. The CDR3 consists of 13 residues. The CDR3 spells CASRLGGVYEQYF. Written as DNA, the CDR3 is TGTGCCAGCAGACTCGGGGGCGTCTACGAGCAGTACTTC. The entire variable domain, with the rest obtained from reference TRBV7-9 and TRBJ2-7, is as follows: DTGVSQNPRHKITKRGQNVTFRCDPISEHNRLYWYRQTLGQGPEFLTYFQNEAQLEKSRLLSDRFSAERPKGSFSTLEIQRTEQGDSAMYLCASRLGGVYEQYFGPGTRLTVT.

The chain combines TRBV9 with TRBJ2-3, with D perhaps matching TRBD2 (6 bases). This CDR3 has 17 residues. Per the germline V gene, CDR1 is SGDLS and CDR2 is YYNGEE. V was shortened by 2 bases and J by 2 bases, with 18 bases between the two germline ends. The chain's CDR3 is CASSVNLATELTDTQYF. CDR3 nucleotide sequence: TGTGCCAGCAGCGTTAACCTAGCGACGGAACTCACAGATACGCAGTATTTT.

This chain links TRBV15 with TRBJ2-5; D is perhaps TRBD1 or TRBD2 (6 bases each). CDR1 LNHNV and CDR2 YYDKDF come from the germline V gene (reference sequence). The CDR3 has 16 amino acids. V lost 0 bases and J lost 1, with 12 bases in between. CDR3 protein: CATSRDRLGGQETQYF. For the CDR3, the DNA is TGTGCCACCAGCAGAGATCGACTAGGGGGCCAAGAGACCCAGTACTTC.

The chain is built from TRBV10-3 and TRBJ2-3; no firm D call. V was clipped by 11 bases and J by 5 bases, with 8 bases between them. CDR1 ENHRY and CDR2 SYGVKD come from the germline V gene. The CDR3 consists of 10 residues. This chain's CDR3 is CAVGKDTQYF. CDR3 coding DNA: TGTGCCGTAGGAAAAGATACGCAGTATTTT.

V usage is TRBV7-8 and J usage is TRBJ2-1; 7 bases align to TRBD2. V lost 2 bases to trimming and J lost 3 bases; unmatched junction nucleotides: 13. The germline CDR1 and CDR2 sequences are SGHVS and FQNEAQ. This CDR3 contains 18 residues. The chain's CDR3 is CASSLTPGNREDYNEQFF. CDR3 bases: TGTGCCAGCAGCTTAACACCCGGTAATCGGGAGGACTACAATGAGCAGTTCTTC.

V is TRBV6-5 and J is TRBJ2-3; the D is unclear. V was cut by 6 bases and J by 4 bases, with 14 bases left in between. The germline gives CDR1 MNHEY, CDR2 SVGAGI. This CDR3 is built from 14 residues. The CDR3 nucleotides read TGTGCCAGCAGCCCCCGGGCTGAATCAGATACGCAGTATTTT. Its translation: CASSPRAESDTQYF.

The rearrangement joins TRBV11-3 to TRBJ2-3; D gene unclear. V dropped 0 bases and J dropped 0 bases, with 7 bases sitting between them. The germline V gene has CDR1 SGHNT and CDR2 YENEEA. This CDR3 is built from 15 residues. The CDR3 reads CASSLDPRSTDTQYF. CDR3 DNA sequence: TGTGCCAGCAGCTTAGATCCCCGTAGCACAGATACGCAGTATTTT.

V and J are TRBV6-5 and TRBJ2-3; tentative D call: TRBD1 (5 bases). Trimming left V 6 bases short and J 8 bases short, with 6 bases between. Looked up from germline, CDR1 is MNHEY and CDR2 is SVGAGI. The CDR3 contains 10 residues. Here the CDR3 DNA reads TGTGCCAGCAGAGGGGCTACGCAGTATTTT. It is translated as CASRGATQYF.

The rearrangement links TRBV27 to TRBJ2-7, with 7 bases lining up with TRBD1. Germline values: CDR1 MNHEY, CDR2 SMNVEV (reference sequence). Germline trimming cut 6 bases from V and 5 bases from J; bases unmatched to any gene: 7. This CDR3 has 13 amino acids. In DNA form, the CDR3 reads TGTGCCAGCAGAGACAGGGAACTCGACGAGCAGTACTTC. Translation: CASRDRELDEQYF.

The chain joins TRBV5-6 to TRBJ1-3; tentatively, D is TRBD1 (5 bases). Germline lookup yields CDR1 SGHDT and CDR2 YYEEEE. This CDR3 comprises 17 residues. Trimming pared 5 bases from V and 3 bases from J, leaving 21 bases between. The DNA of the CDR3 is TGTGCCAGCAGACGTTTTACGGAAAGGGGATTTGGAAACACCATATATTTT. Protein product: CASRRFTERGFGNTIYF.

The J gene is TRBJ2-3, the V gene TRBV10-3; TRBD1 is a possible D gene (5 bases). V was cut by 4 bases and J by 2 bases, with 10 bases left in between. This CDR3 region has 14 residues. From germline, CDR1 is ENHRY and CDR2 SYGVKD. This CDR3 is CAISAREDTDTQYF. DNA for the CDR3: TGTGCCATCAGTGCCAGGGAAGACACAGATACGCAGTATTTT.

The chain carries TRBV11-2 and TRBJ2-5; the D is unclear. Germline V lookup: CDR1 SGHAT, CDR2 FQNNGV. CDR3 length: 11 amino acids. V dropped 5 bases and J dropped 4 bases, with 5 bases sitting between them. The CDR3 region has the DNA TGTGCCAGCAGCCCGGGAGAGACCCAGTACTTC. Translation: CASSPGETQYF.

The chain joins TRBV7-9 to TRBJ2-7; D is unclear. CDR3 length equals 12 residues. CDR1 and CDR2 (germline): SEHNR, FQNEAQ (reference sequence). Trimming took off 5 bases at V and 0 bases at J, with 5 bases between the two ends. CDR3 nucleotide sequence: TGTGCCAGCAGCCAGGACTCCTACGAGCAGTACTTC. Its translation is CASSQDSYEQYF.

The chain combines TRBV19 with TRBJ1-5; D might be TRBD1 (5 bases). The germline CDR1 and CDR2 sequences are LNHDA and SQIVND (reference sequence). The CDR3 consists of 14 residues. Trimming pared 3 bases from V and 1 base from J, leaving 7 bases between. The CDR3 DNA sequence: TGTGCCAGTAGTATGGGGCTGAGCAATCAGCCCCAGCATTTT. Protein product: CASSMGLSNQPQHF.

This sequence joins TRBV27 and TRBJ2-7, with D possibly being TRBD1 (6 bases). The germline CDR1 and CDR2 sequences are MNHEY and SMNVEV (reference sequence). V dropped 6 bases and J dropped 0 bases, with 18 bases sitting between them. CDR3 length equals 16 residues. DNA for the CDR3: TGTGCCAGCAGGCTTCAAACAGGGTCCTACTCCTACGAGCAGTACTTC. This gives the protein CASRLQTGSYSYEQYF.

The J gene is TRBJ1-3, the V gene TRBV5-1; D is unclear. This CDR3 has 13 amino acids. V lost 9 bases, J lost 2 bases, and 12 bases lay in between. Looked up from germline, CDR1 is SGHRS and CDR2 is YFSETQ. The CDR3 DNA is TGCGCCACCACCAGCTCTCCTGGAAACACCATATATTTT. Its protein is CATTSSPGNTIYF. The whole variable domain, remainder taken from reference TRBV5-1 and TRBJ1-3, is KAGVTQTPRYLIKTRGQQVTLSCSPISGHRSVSWYQQTPGQGLQFLFEYFSETQRNKGNFPGRFSGRQFSNSRSEMNVSTLELGDSALYLCATTSSPGNTIYFGEGSWLTVV.

CDR3 sequence reads: CASSLVQGGATQYF. The CDR3 bases are TGTGCCAGCAGTTTGGTACAGGGAGGAGCTACGCAGTATTTT. The chain combines TRBV27 with TRBJ2-3; D may match TRBD1 or TRBD2 (6 bases each). Between the trimmed V and J ends, which lost 3 bases and 8 bases, there was a span of 15 bases. The V gene's germline CDR1 is MNHEY and CDR2 SMNVEV (reference sequence). This CDR3 comprises 14 residues.

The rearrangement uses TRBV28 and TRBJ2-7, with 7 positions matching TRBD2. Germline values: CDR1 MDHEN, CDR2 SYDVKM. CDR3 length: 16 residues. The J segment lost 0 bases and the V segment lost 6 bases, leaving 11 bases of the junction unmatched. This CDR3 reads CASSPRGSGFSYEQYF. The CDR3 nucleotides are TGTGCCAGCAGCCCCCGAGGTAGCGGGTTCTCCTACGAGCAGTACTTC.

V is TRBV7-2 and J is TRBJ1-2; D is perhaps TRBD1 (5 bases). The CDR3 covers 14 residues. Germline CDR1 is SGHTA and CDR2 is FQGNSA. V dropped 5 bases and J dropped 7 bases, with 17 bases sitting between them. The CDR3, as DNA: TGTGCCAGCAGCATCCCAGGGACTGGTAGTGGCTACACCTTC. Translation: CASSIPGTGSGYTF.

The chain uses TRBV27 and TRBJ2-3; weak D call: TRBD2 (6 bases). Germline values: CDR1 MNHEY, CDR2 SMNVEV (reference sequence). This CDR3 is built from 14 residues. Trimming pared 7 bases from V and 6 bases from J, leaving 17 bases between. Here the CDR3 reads CASTSGAQRDTQYF. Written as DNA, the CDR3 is TGTGCCAGCACCTCGGGAGCTCAGCGGGATACGCAGTATTTT.

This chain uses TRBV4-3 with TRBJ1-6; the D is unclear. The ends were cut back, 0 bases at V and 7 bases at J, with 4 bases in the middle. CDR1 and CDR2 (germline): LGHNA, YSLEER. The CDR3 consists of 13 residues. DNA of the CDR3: TGCGCCAGCAGCCAAGAGTACAATTCACCCCTCCACTTT. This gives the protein CASSQEYNSPLHF.

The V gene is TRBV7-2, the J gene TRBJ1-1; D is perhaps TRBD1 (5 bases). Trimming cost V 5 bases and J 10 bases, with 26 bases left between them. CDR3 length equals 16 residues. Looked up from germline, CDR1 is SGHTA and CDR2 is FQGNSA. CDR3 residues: CASSNRRAVGVEGAFF. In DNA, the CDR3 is TGTGCCAGCAGCAATAGGCGGGCGGTGGGGGTGGAGGGAGCTTTCTTT.

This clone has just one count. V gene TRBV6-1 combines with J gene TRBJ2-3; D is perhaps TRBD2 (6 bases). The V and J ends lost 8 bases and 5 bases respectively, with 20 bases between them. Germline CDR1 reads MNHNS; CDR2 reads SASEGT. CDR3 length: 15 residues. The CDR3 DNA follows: TGTGCCAGCGGACCAAGTATACTAGCAGGAGATACGCAGTATTTT. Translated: CASGPSILAGDTQYF.

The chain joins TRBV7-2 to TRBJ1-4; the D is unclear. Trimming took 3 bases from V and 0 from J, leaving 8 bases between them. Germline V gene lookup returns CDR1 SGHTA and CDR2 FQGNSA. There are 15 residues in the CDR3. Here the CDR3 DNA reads TGTGCCAGCAGCTTGGGTTTTGCAACTAATGAAAAACTGTTTTTT. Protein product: CASSLGFATNEKLFF.

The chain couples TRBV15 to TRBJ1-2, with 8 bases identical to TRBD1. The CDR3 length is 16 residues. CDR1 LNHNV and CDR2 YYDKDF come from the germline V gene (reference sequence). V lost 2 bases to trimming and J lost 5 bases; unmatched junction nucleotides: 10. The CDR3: CATSRSGLTGAYGYTF. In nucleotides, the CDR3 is TGTGCCACCAGCAGATCCGGGCTGACAGGGGCGTATGGCTACACCTTC.

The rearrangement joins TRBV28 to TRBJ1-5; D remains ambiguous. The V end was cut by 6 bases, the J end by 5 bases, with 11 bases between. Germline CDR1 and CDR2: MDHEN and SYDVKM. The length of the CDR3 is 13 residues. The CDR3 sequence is CASRVTSYQPQHF. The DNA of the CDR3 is TGTGCCAGCAGGGTAACTTCTTATCAGCCCCAGCATTTT.

The CDR3 DNA is TGTGCCAGCAGCGTAGGGACAGAAGAGACCCAGTACTTC. Translating gives CASSVGTEETQYF. This sequence joins TRBV9 and TRBJ2-5, with D maybe TRBD1 (6 bases). Germline V gene lookup returns CDR1 SGDLS and CDR2 YYNGEE. V lost 0 bases to trimming and J lost 3 bases, with 6 bases between them. The CDR3 contains 13 residues.

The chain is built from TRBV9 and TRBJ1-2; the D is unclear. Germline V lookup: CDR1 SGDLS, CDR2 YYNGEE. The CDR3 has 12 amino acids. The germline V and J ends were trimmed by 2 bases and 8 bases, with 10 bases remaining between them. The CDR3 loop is CASSVVGRGYTF. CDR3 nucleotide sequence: TGTGCCAGCAGCGTGGTGGGTCGGGGCTACACCTTC.